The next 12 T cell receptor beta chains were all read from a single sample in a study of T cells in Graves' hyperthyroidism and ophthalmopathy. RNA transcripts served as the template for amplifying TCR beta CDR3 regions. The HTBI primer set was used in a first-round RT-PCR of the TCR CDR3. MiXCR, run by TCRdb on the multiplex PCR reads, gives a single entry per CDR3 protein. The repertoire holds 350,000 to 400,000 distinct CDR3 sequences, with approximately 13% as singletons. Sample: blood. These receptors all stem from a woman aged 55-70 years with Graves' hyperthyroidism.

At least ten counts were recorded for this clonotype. The CDR3 loop reads CASSPRRTFGELFF. The CDR3 DNA sequence: TGTGCCAGCTCACCAAGGCGGACGTTCGGGGAGCTGTTTTTT. The chain uses TRBV18 and TRBJ2-2; D is unclear. The V and J ends lost 2 bases and 7 bases respectively, with 11 bases between them. The germline V gene encodes CDR1 KGHSH and CDR2 LQKENI. The CDR3 covers 14 residues.

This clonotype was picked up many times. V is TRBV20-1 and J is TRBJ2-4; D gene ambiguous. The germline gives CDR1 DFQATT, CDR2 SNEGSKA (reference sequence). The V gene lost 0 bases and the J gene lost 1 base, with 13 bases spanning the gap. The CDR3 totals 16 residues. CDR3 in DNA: TGCAGTGCTAGAGAGATCAGAAGCGTGGCCAAAAACATTCAGTACTTC. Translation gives CSAREIRSVAKNIQYF.

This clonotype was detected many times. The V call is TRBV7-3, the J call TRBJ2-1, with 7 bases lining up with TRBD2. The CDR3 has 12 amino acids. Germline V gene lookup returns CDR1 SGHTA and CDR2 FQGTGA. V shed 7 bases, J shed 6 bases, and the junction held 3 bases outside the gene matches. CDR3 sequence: CASTTGGNEQFF. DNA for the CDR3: TGTGCCAGCACCACGGGGGGCAATGAGCAGTTCTTC.

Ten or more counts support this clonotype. CDR3 protein: CASSTSQRNTDTQYF. The CDR3 DNA follows: TGTGCCAGCAGCACTTCTCAACGAAACACAGATACGCAGTATTTT. The genes are TRBV3-1 and TRBJ2-3; D remains ambiguous. The CDR3 runs 15 residues. Germline values: CDR1 LGHDT, CDR2 YNNKEL (reference sequence). V was clipped by 5 bases and J by 2 bases, with 14 bases between them.

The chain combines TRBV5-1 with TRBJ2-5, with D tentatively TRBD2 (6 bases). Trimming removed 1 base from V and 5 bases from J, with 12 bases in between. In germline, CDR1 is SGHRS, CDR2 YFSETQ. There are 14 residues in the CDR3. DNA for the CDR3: TGCGCCAGCAGCTTGCCTAGTCGGGGGGAGACCCAGTACTTC. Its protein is CASSLPSRGETQYF.

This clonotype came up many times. Here the CDR3 DNA reads TGCAGTGCTAGAGGGGGGTTAGCGCTAGCGGGAGACGAGACCCAGTACTTC. Its translation: CSARGGLALAGDETQYF. V gene TRBV20-1 combines with J gene TRBJ2-5, with 10 bases matching TRBD2. The CDR3 spans 17 residues. V lost 1 base to trimming and J lost 5 bases; unmatched junction nucleotides: 13. The germline CDR1 and CDR2 sequences are DFQATT and SNEGSKA (reference sequence).

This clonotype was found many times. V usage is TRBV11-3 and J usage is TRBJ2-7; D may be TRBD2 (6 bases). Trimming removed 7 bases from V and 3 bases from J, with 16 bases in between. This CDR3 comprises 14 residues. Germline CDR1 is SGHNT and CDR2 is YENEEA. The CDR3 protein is CASIPPGDCYEQYF. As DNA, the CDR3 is TGTGCCAGCATTCCCCCGGGGGATTGCTACGAGCAGTACTTC. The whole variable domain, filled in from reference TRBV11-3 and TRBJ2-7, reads EAGVVQSPRYKIIEKKQPVAFWCNPISGHNTLYWYLQNLGQGPELLIRYENEEAVDDSQLPKDRFSAERLKGVDSTLKIQPAELGDSAVYLCASIPPGDCYEQYFGPGTRLTVT.

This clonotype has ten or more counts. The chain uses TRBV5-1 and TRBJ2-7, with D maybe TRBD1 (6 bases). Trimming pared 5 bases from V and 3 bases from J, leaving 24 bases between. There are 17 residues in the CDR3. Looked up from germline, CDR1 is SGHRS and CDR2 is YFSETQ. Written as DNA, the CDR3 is TGCGCCAGCAGTAGGAACAGGGTACGGGAACCCTTCTACGAGCAGTACTTC. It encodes CASSRNRVREPFYEQYF.

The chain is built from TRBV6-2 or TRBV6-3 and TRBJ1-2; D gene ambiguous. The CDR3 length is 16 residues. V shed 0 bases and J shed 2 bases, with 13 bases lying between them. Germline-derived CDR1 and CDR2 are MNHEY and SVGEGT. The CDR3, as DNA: TGTGCCAGCAGTTACTCGCTTCCGGAGGAGAACTATGGCTACACCTTC. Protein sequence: CASSYSLPEENYGYTF.

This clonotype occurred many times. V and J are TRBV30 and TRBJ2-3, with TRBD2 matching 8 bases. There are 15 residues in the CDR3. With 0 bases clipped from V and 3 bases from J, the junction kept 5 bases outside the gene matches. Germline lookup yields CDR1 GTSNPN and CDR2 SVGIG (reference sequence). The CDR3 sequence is CAWSVGASGTDTQYF. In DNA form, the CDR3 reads TGTGCCTGGAGTGTAGGGGCTAGCGGGACAGATACGCAGTATTTT.

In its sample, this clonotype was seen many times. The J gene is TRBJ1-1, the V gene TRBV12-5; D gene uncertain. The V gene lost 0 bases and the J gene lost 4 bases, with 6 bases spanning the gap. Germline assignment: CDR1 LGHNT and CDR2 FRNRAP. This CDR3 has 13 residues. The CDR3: CASGLVRLTEAFF. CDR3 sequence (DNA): TGTGCTAGTGGTTTGGTACGCCTCACTGAAGCTTTCTTT.

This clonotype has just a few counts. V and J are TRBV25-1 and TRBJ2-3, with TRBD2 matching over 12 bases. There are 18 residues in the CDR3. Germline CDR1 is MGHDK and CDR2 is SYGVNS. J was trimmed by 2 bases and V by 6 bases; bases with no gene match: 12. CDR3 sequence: CASRGLAGNGDYTDTQYF. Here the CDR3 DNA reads TGTGCCAGCAGAGGACTAGCGGGAAACGGGGACTACACAGATACGCAGTATTTT.